The rows below give T cell receptor beta chains drawn from one sample of a study of human T cells and chemical hapten exposure. In TCRdb, the RACE reads were re-called with MiXCR into one record per CDR3 protein. The sample gives 250,000 or so distinct CDR3 sequences, 7.5% to 8% of which show up once; around 1.2% is in the top ten. The sequencing used whole blood, collected in connection with sensitization to the hapten diphenylcyclopropenone (DPC). The receptors derive from a man aged 18 to 30 with alopecia areata. Some clones in this sample may be carry-over from other donors' samples. Both conserved end residues are part of each CDR3. The order of the fields is J gene, clone size, CDR3 length, V gene, D gene, CDR3 DNA, CDR3 protein. The D gene is left open where the match is weak. Expanded clones get a size class; other rows say once, few or many, or leave the size out.

TRBJ2-3 | few | 16 | TRBV18 | . | TGTGCCAGCTCACCACCTAACCGTGGGGGGACAGATACGCAGTATTTT | CASSPPNRGGTDTQYF
TRBJ1-3 | few | 17 | TRBV9 | . | TGTGCCAGCAGCGTAGCTAGCCAGGGGTGGACTGGAAACACCATATATTTT | CASSVASQGWTGNTIYF
TRBJ2-1 | . | 13 | TRBV14 | . | TGTGCCAGCAGTGCCGACAGGTACAATGAGCAGTTCTTC | CASSADRYNEQFF
TRBJ2-2 | many | 14 | TRBV7-9 | . | TGTGCCAGCCACGGGGAACCGAACACCGGGGAGCTGTTTTTT | CASHGEPNTGELFF
TRBJ1-1 | many | 14 | TRBV6-5 | TRBD1 | TGTGCCAGCAGGGTGGACAGGGGAAACACTGAAGCTTTCTTT | CASRVDRGNTEAFF
TRBJ1-3 | . | 16 | TRBV6-6 | TRBD1 | TGTGCCAGCACCAGGAGGGGACAGCTCTCTGGAAACACCATATATTTT | CASTRRGQLSGNTIYF
TRBJ1-2 | . | 12 | TRBV20-1 | . | TGCAGTGCTAGAGATCGGTCTCGAGGCTACACCTTC | CSARDRSRGYTF
TRBJ2-3 | . | 15 | TRBV29-1 | TRBD2 | TGCAGCTCTTGGGGACTAGAATTTTCGTCAAATACGCAGTATTTT | CSSWGLEFSSNTQYF
TRBJ2-4 | few | 17 | TRBV4-3 | . | TGCGCCAGCAGCCAAGATAGGAATACCGGAGCCAAAAACATTCAGTACTTC | CASSQDRNTGAKNIQYF
TRBJ1-3 | few | 12 | TRBV12-3/TRBV12-4 | TRBD1 | TGTGCCAGCAGCTGGGACAGGAACACCATATATTTT | CASSWDRNTIYF
TRBJ1-2 | few | 15 | TRBV29-1 | . | TGCAGCGTTGAAGGGATTCAGGGCCTCAACTATGGCTACACCTTC | CSVEGIQGLNYGYTF
TRBJ2-3 | . | 16 | TRBV5-1 | . | TGCGCCAGCAGCTTGTCGGCTAGCAGGGGCGGAGATACGCAGTATTTT | CASSLSASRGGDTQYF
TRBJ2-4 | many | 17 | TRBV6-5 | . | TGTGCCAGCAGTTACGGGGGAGGAGACAAAGCCAAAAACATTCAGTACTTC | CASSYGGGDKAKNIQYF
TRBJ2-6 | . | 16 | TRBV6-4 | . | TGTGCCAGCAGTGTCCTTAACGTGTCTGGGGCCAACGTCCTGACTTTC | CASSVLNVSGANVLTF
TRBJ1-2 | many | 13 | TRBV7-9 | TRBD1 | TGTGCCAGCAGCTATACAGGGGGCGATGGCTACACCTTC | CASSYTGGDGYTF
TRBJ2-5 | . | 17 | TRBV28 | TRBD2 | TGTGCCAGCAGTTTTGGATCCCTAGCGGGGGGGCAAGAGACCCAGTACTTC | CASSFGSLAGGQETQYF
TRBJ2-1 | few | 20 | TRBV7-2 | TRBD2 | TGTGCCAGCAGCTTCCCCATGGGGCTGGTGCGGGGGGACTCCTACAATGAGCAGTTCTTC | CASSFPMGLVRGDSYNEQFF
TRBJ1-4 | many | 14 | TRBV7-9 | TRBD1 | TGTGCCAGCAGCCCGCGAGGGGGCCATGAAAAACTGTTTTTT | CASSPRGGHEKLFF
TRBJ2-7 | . | 12 | TRBV7-2 | . | TGTGCCAGCAGCCCGTCGTTGGGGGAGCAGTACTTC | CASSPSLGEQYF
TRBJ2-5 | . | 14 | TRBV7-9 | . | TGTGCCAGCACCCCTTGGGCCGACCAAGAGACCCAGTACTTC | CASTPWADQETQYF
TRBJ2-1 | . | 17 | TRBV7-8 | TRBD1 | TGTGCCAGCAGCTTAGGAGTTTTGGGACAGCCGTACAATGAGCAGTTCTTC | CASSLGVLGQPYNEQFF
TRBJ2-4 | few | 14 | TRBV6-5 | . | TGTGCCAGTACAGTCGGGGGAGCCAAAAACATTCAGTACTTC | CASTVGGAKNIQYF
TRBJ2-2 | . | 11 | TRBV2 | . | TGTGCCAGCGGGGCCCCCGGGGAGCTGTTTTTT | CASGAPGELFF
TRBJ1-2 | many | 15 | TRBV4-1 | TRBD1 | TGCGCCAGCAGCCAAGTAGGGACAGGGGCCTATGGCTACACCTTC | CASSQVGTGAYGYTF
TRBJ2-1 | . | 15 | TRBV4-3 | . | TGCGCCAGCAGCCAAGAGATGGGCGGGAACAATGAGCAGTTCTTC | CASSQEMGGNNEQFF
TRBJ1-5 | . | 15 | TRBV6-2/TRBV6-3 | . | TGTGCCAGCAGCTCCGGACAGCTACGCAATCAGCCCCAGCATTTT | CASSSGQLRNQPQHF
TRBJ2-4 | many | 14 | TRBV24-1 | TRBD1 | TGTGCCACCAGTGATCGTGACAGGGGCCACATTCAGTACTTC | CATSDRDRGHIQYF
TRBJ2-7 | few | 13 | TRBV20-1 | . | TGCAGTTCAACGGAGGGGGGCGACGACGAGCAGTACTTC | CSSTEGGDDEQYF
TRBJ1-1 | . | 13 | TRBV28 | . | TGTGCCGGGGGGCCCAGGGAGGACACTGAAGCTTTCTTT | CAGGPREDTEAFF
TRBJ1-4 | many | 14 | TRBV3-1 | TRBD1 | TGTGCCAGCAGCCAGCGACAGGGCAATGAAAAACTGTTTTTT | CASSQRQGNEKLFF
TRBJ2-1 | . | 15 | TRBV7-9 | . | TGTGCCAGCAGCGACGGACCTAGCTCCTACAATGAGCAGTTCTTC | CASSDGPSSYNEQFF
TRBJ1-4 | few | 16 | TRBV7-9 | TRBD1 | TGTGCCAGCAGCTTAGCGAGGGGGCTGGCTAATGAAAAACTGTTTTTT | CASSLARGLANEKLFF
TRBJ2-3 | many | 15 | TRBV7-3 | . | TGTGCCAGCAGCTCAAGACTAACAGGCACAGATACGCAGTATTTT | CASSSRLTGTDTQYF
TRBJ2-5 | few | 17 | TRBV10-3 | TRBD1 | TGTGCCATCAGTGACGGGCAGGGGGCTGGGTATCGCAAGACCCAGTACTTC | CAISDGQGAGYRKTQYF
TRBJ2-3 | many | 15 | TRBV5-1 | . | TGCGCCAGCAGCTCCGAGTCCTCTCGCACAGATACGCAGTATTTT | CASSSESSRTDTQYF
TRBJ1-4 | few | 14 | TRBV28 | . | TGTGCCAGCAGCCCCCCGCCAACTAATGAAAAACTGTTTTTT | CASSPPPTNEKLFF
TRBJ2-5 | few | 16 | TRBV7-2 | TRBD2 | TGTGCCAGCAGCTTATGGCCGGGGGGAAAATTGGAGACCCAGTACTTC | CASSLWPGGKLETQYF
TRBJ1-1 | few | 15 | TRBV11-2 | . | TGTGCCAGCTTGCGGACAAGTTTCCCTAACACTGAAGCTTTCTTT | CASLRTSFPNTEAFF
TRBJ2-3 | many | 16 | TRBV6-2/TRBV6-3 | TRBD2 | TGTGCCAGCAGTTTCCCCATAAGCGGGGGGGAAGATACGCAGTATTTT | CASSFPISGGEDTQYF
TRBJ2-3 | . | 16 | TRBV6-1 | TRBD2 | TGTGCCAGCAGTGCCCGACTAGCGGGGGGGGAAGATACGCAGTATTTT | CASSARLAGGEDTQYF
TRBJ2-5 | once | 18 | TRBV6-5 | . | TGTGCCAGCAGTTACTCGAAAAGTGCGGCCTCACGAAAAGAGACCCAGTACTTC | CASSYSKSAASRKETQYF
TRBJ1-3 | few | 15 | TRBV5-1 | . | TGCGCCAGCAGCTTGGGAGGGTACTCTGGAAACACCATATATTTT | CASSLGGYSGNTIYF
TRBJ2-6 | many | 16 | TRBV11-2 | . | TGTGCCAGCAGCTTAGATCGGGCAGTGGGGGCCAACGTCCTGACTTTC | CASSLDRAVGANVLTF
TRBJ1-2 | . | 15 | TRBV10-3 | . | TGTGCCATCAGTTGGACAACTTCGGGGAGCTATGGCTACACCTTC | CAISWTTSGSYGYTF
TRBJ1-1 | . | 12 | TRBV29-1 | . | TGCAGCGTTGTCCAGGGGAACACTGAAGCTTTCTTT | CSVVQGNTEAFF
TRBJ2-7 | many | 15 | TRBV5-1 | TRBD2 | TGCGCCAGCAGCTTGTCAGCGGGGGGGCCTTACGAGCAGTACTTC | CASSLSAGGPYEQYF
TRBJ2-1 | . | 15 | TRBV7-2 | . | TGTGCCAGCAGCTTAGATGTGGGTTCCTACAATGAGCAGTTCTTC | CASSLDVGSYNEQFF
TRBJ2-1 | once | 15 | TRBV5-1 | . | TGCGCCAGCAGCTTGGTAGGGGAAGGGTATAATGAGCAGTTCTTC | CASSLVGEGYNEQFF
TRBJ2-4 | . | 14 | TRBV6-5 | . | TGTGCCAGCAGCAAGAGTAGTGTCGCAAACATTCAGTACTTC | CASSKSSVANIQYF
TRBJ2-2 | few | 14 | TRBV7-9 | . | TGTGCCAGTGGACAGACACTAAACACCGGGGAGCTGTTTTTT | CASGQTLNTGELFF